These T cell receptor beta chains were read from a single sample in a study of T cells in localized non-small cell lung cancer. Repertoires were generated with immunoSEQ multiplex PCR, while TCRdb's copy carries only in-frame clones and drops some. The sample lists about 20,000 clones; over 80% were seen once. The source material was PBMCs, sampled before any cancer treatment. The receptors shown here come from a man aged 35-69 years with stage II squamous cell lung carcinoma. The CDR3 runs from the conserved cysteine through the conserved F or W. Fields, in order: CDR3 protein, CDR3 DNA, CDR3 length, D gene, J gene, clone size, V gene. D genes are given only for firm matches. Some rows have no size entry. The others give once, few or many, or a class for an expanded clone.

CDR3 protein: CASSRTLGETQYF
CDR3 DNA: TGTGCCAGCTCACGAACTCTAGGGGAGACCCAGTACTTC
CDR3 length: 13
D gene: -
J gene: TRBJ2-5
clone size: -
V gene: TRBV18

CDR3 protein: CASSSLTSTDTQYF
CDR3 DNA: TGTGCCAGCAGCTCGCTGACTAGCACAGATACGCAGTATTTT
CDR3 length: 14
D gene: -
J gene: TRBJ2-3
clone size: -
V gene: TRBV11-2

CDR3 protein: CASSFEGVNYGYTF
CDR3 DNA: TGTGCCAGCAGTTTTGAGGGGGTAAACTATGGCTACACCTTC
CDR3 length: 14
D gene: -
J gene: TRBJ1-2
clone size: -
V gene: TRBV28

CDR3 protein: CASSGGFVGNTIYF
CDR3 DNA: TGTGCCAGCAGTGGAGGGTTTGTTGGAAACACCATATATTTT
CDR3 length: 14
D gene: -
J gene: TRBJ1-3
clone size: -
V gene: TRBV6-1

CDR3 protein: CASSKIDSRTGSGYTF
CDR3 DNA: TGTGCCAGTAGCAAAATAGATTCCCGGACAGGGAGTGGCTACACCTTC
CDR3 length: 16
D gene: TRBD1
J gene: TRBJ1-2
clone size: -
V gene: TRBV19

CDR3 protein: CASSLGGPGEQYF
CDR3 DNA: TGTGCCAGCAGTTTAGGGGGTCCGGGGGAGCAGTACTTC
CDR3 length: 13
D gene: -
J gene: TRBJ2-7
clone size: -
V gene: TRBV28

CDR3 protein: CAADTQYF
CDR3 DNA: TGTGCCGCAGATACGCAGTATTTT
CDR3 length: 8
D gene: -
J gene: TRBJ2-3
clone size: few
V gene: TRBV14

CDR3 protein: CASSGAGGNYEQYF
CDR3 DNA: TGTGCCAGCAGTGGGGCGGGAGGGAACTACGAGCAGTACTTC
CDR3 length: 14
D gene: TRBD2
J gene: TRBJ2-7
clone size: -
V gene: TRBV6-1

CDR3 protein: CASSIVEGARNTIYF
CDR3 DNA: TGTGCCAGTAGTATAGTGGAGGGGGCAAGAAACACCATATATTTT
CDR3 length: 15
D gene: TRBD1
J gene: TRBJ1-3
clone size: -
V gene: TRBV19

CDR3 protein: CAWVPAAGTQETQYF
CDR3 DNA: TGTGCCTGGGTCCCGGCAGCGGGTACCCAAGAGACCCAGTACTTC
CDR3 length: 15
D gene: -
J gene: TRBJ2-5
clone size: -
V gene: TRBV30

CDR3 protein: CASSDQGAFTGELFF
CDR3 DNA: TGCGCCAGCAGTGACCAGGGGGCCTTTACCGGGGAGCTGTTTTTT
CDR3 length: 15
D gene: TRBD1
J gene: TRBJ2-2
clone size: -
V gene: TRBV10-1

CDR3 protein: CASSTRTDTQYF
CDR3 DNA: TGTGCCAGCAGCACCCGCACAGATACGCAGTATTTT
CDR3 length: 12
D gene: -
J gene: TRBJ2-3
clone size: -
V gene: TRBV9

CDR3 protein: CASSLTGTHNEQFF
CDR3 DNA: TGTGCCAGCAGTTTGACAGGTACCCACAATGAGCAGTTCTTC
CDR3 length: 14
D gene: -
J gene: TRBJ2-1
clone size: -
V gene: TRBV6-5

CDR3 protein: CASSQASGGPTSTDTQYF
CDR3 DNA: TGCGCCAGCAGCCAAGCCAGCGGGGGACCAACTAGCACAGATACGCAGTATTTT
CDR3 length: 18
D gene: TRBD2
J gene: TRBJ2-3
clone size: -
V gene: TRBV4-1

CDR3 protein: CASSSPDSGYEQYF
CDR3 DNA: TGTGCCAGCAGCTCCCCGGACAGCGGTTACGAGCAGTACTTC
CDR3 length: 14
D gene: -
J gene: TRBJ2-7
clone size: -
V gene: TRBV5-4

CDR3 protein: CASSRGPLTEAFF
CDR3 DNA: TGTGCCAGCAGCCGTGGACCACTGACTGAAGCTTTCTTT
CDR3 length: 13
D gene: -
J gene: TRBJ1-1
clone size: few
V gene: TRBV7-9

CDR3 protein: CASSPGGSEQYF
CDR3 DNA: TGTGCCAGCAGCCCGGGAGGGTCCGAGCAGTACTTC
CDR3 length: 12
D gene: TRBD2
J gene: TRBJ2-7
clone size: -
V gene: TRBV14

CDR3 protein: CASSVEGVGAGELFF
CDR3 DNA: TGTGCCAGCAGCGTAGAGGGGGTGGGAGCCGGGGAGCTGTTTTTT
CDR3 length: 15
D gene: -
J gene: TRBJ2-2
clone size: -
V gene: TRBV9

CDR3 protein: CASSINSANYGYTF
CDR3 DNA: TGTGCCAGTAGTATAAACAGTGCGAACTATGGCTACACCTTC
CDR3 length: 14
D gene: -
J gene: TRBJ1-2
clone size: few
V gene: TRBV19

CDR3 protein: CASSSAGRETQYF
CDR3 DNA: TGTGCCAGCAGCTCTGCCGGGAGAGAGACCCAGTACTTC
CDR3 length: 13
D gene: -
J gene: TRBJ2-5
clone size: few
V gene: TRBV7-9

CDR3 protein: CASSPAATNEKLFF
CDR3 DNA: TGCGCCAGCAGTCCCGCTGCAACTAATGAAAAACTGTTTTTT
CDR3 length: 14
D gene: -
J gene: TRBJ1-4
clone size: few
V gene: TRBV5-1

CDR3 protein: CASSPRGNNEQFF
CDR3 DNA: TGTGCCAGTAGCCCCCGGGGCAACAATGAGCAGTTCTTC
CDR3 length: 13
D gene: -
J gene: TRBJ2-1
clone size: -
V gene: TRBV19

CDR3 protein: CATSRAPTGQGNQPQHF
CDR3 DNA: TGTGCCACCAGCAGAGCCCCGACAGGGCAGGGCAATCAGCCCCAGCATTTT
CDR3 length: 17
D gene: TRBD1
J gene: TRBJ1-5
clone size: few
V gene: TRBV15

CDR3 protein: CASSASIGSTDTQYF
CDR3 DNA: TGCGCCAGCAGCGCCTCGATAGGTAGCACAGATACGCAGTATTTT
CDR3 length: 15
D gene: -
J gene: TRBJ2-3
clone size: -
V gene: TRBV10-1

CDR3 protein: CASSRSFWGQMNTEAFF
CDR3 DNA: TGTGCCAGTTCTCGAAGCTTTTGGGGACAGATGAACACTGAAGCTTTCTTT
CDR3 length: 17
D gene: TRBD1
J gene: TRBJ1-1
clone size: -
V gene: TRBV11-3

CDR3 protein: CAISDILAGANVLTF
CDR3 DNA: TGTGCCATCAGTGATATCTTGGCTGGGGCCAACGTCCTGACTTTC
CDR3 length: 15
D gene: -
J gene: TRBJ2-6
clone size: -
V gene: TRBV10-3

CDR3 protein: CASSPRTGGPNYEQYF
CDR3 DNA: TGTGCCAGCAGCCCGCGGACAGGGGGCCCGAACTACGAGCAGTACTTC
CDR3 length: 16
D gene: TRBD1
J gene: TRBJ2-7
clone size: -
V gene: TRBV7-4

CDR3 protein: CASTWDSSYEQYF
CDR3 DNA: TGTGCCAGCACTTGGGACAGCTCCTACGAGCAGTACTTC
CDR3 length: 13
D gene: TRBD1
J gene: TRBJ2-7
clone size: -
V gene: TRBV2

CDR3 protein: CAWTTGPGGHEQFF
CDR3 DNA: TGTGCCTGGACTACAGGGCCCGGGGGCCATGAGCAGTTCTTC
CDR3 length: 14
D gene: -
J gene: TRBJ2-1
clone size: -
V gene: TRBV30

CDR3 protein: CATSGSAPYEQYF
CDR3 DNA: TGTGCCACCTCGGGTAGCGCGCCCTACGAGCAGTACTTC
CDR3 length: 13
D gene: -
J gene: TRBJ2-7
clone size: -
V gene: TRBV19

CDR3 protein: CASSLSPRTASQFF
CDR3 DNA: TGTGCCAGCAGCTTAAGCCCCCGGACAGCGTCGCAGTTCTTC
CDR3 length: 14
D gene: -
J gene: TRBJ2-1
clone size: -
V gene: TRBV7-3

CDR3 protein: CASSLGAGGNTIYF
CDR3 DNA: TGTGCCAGCAGCTTGGGGGCTGGAGGAAACACCATATATTTT
CDR3 length: 14
D gene: -
J gene: TRBJ1-3
clone size: -
V gene: TRBV7-9

CDR3 protein: CASRQTTASGNTIYF
CDR3 DNA: TGTGCCAGCAGGCAAACGACAGCCTCTGGAAACACCATATATTTT
CDR3 length: 15
D gene: -
J gene: TRBJ1-3
clone size: -
V gene: TRBV6-5

CDR3 protein: CASSLQTGFSTEAFF
CDR3 DNA: TGTGCCAGCAGCTTACAGACAGGGTTTAGCACTGAAGCTTTCTTT
CDR3 length: 15
D gene: TRBD1
J gene: TRBJ1-1
clone size: -
V gene: TRBV7-6

CDR3 protein: CATQTEKNTGELFF
CDR3 DNA: TGTGCCACCCAGACAGAGAAGAACACCGGGGAGCTGTTTTTT
CDR3 length: 14
D gene: -
J gene: TRBJ2-2
clone size: once
V gene: TRBV2

CDR3 protein: CASSGRVYTGELFF
CDR3 DNA: TGTGCCAGCAGCGGCAGGGTTTACACCGGGGAGCTGTTTTTT
CDR3 length: 14
D gene: -
J gene: TRBJ2-2
clone size: -
V gene: TRBV9

CDR3 protein: CASSIWAGGGEQYF
CDR3 DNA: TGTGCCAGTAGTATTTGGGCGGGAGGTGGTGAGCAGTACTTC
CDR3 length: 14
D gene: TRBD2
J gene: TRBJ2-7
clone size: -
V gene: TRBV19

CDR3 protein: CASSIFGGGDQPQHF
CDR3 DNA: TGTGCCAGTAGTATATTCGGGGGTGGGGATCAGCCCCAGCATTTT
CDR3 length: 15
D gene: -
J gene: TRBJ1-5
clone size: -
V gene: TRBV19

CDR3 protein: CATSRGYPYNEQFF
CDR3 DNA: TGTGCCACCAGCAGAGGGTACCCCTACAATGAGCAGTTCTTC
CDR3 length: 14
D gene: -
J gene: TRBJ2-1
clone size: -
V gene: TRBV15

CDR3 protein: CASSSNRDRSKAGGYTF
CDR3 DNA: TGCGCCAGCAGCTCCAACCGGGACCGAAGTAAGGCGGGAGGCTACACCTTC
CDR3 length: 17
D gene: -
J gene: TRBJ1-2
clone size: -
V gene: TRBV5-1